Listed here are 9 T cell receptor beta chains from one sample, sequenced in a study of blood T cell repertoires in COVID-19. The table came from immunoSEQ multiplex PCR; TCRdb's copy has only in-frame clones and leaves some out. The sample lists about 110,000 clones; just over 90% were seen once. Material: peripheral blood. Receptor source: a woman in her 30s with acute or convalescent COVID-19.

CDR3 in amino acids: CASSQVGRTSTDTQYF. CDR3 in DNA: TGCGCCAGCAGCCAAGTTGGGAGAACTAGCACAGATACGCAGTATTTT. The chain employs TRBV4-3 and TRBJ2-3; TRBD2 is a possible D gene (5 bases). This CDR3 contains 16 residues. The ends were cut back, 1 base at V and 0 bases at J, with 11 bases in the middle. The germline V gene has CDR1 LGHNA and CDR2 YSLEER.

This rearrangement joins TRBV7-2 to TRBJ2-7, with a weak D call TRBD2 (6 bases). Germline V CDR1 and CDR2: SGHTA, FQGNSA. The V end was cut by 1 base, the J end by 2 bases, with 12 bases between. The CDR3 covers 15 residues. CDR3: CASSLEGLATYEQYF. CDR3 in DNA: TGTGCCAGCAGCTTAGAGGGGCTAGCGACCTACGAGCAGTACTTC. The full variable domain, its missing parts supplied by reference TRBV7-2 and TRBJ2-7, is GAGVSQSPSNKVTEKGKDVELRCDPISGHTALYWYRQSLGQGLEFLIYFQGNSAPDKSGLPSDRFSAERTGGSVSTLTIQRTQQEDSAVYLCASSLEGLATYEQYFGPGTRLTVT.

This clone appeared a single time. The chain employs TRBV9 and TRBJ1-3; D call uncertain. Per germline, CDR1 SGDLS and CDR2 YYNGEE. The CDR3 is 13 residues long. V gave up 0 bases and J gave up 3 bases, with 4 bases separating them. CDR3 sequence reads: CASSVDIGNTIYF. In nucleotides, the CDR3 is TGTGCCAGCAGCGTAGACATTGGAAACACCATATATTTT. The entire variable domain, with the rest obtained from reference TRBV9 and TRBJ1-3, is as follows: DSGVTQTPKHLITATGQRVTLRCSPRSGDLSVYWYQQSLDQGLQFLIQYYNGEERAKGNILERFSAQQFPDLHSELNLSSLELGDSALYFCASSVDIGNTIYFGEGSWLTVV.

This chain uses TRBV27 with TRBJ2-7; maybe TRBD1 (6 bases). Between the trimmed V and J ends, which lost 5 bases and 8 bases, there was a span of 13 bases. From germline, CDR1 is MNHEY and CDR2 SMNVEV (reference sequence). This CDR3 region has 12 residues. This CDR3 reads CASSMNREQQYF. CDR3 nucleotide sequence: TGTGCCAGCAGTATGAACAGGGAGCAGCAGTACTTC.

The rearrangement links TRBV3-1 (or the pseudogene TRBV3-2) to TRBJ2-2, with 7 bases lining up with TRBD1. This CDR3 region has 14 residues. The germline CDR1 and CDR2 sequences are LGHDT and YNNKEL (reference sequence). V shed 3 bases, J shed 4 bases, and the junction held 2 bases outside the gene matches. For the CDR3, the DNA is TGTGCCAGCAGCCACAACAGGGGCACCGGGGAGCTGTTTTTT. This translates into CASSHNRGTGELFF.

This clone occurred once. CDR3 sequence reads: CASSGRQGFHGYTF. CDR3 DNA: TGTGCCAGCAGTGGCCGGCAGGGATTTCATGGCTACACCTTC. The chain has TRBV2 and TRBJ1-2, with a weak D call TRBD1 (5 bases). There are 14 residues in the CDR3. With 4 bases removed from V and 6 bases from J, the gap between germline ends came to 15 bases. Germline CDR1 is SNHLY and CDR2 is FYNNEI.

The chain employs TRBV25-1 and TRBJ1-2, with a tentative D call TRBD1 (6 bases). The CDR3 consists of 13 residues. V lost 3 bases, J lost 4 bases, and 9 bases lay in between. Per the germline V gene, CDR1 is MGHDK and CDR2 is SYGVNS. The CDR3 is CASSEGAGYGYTF. CDR3 DNA: TGTGCCAGCAGTGAGGGGGCTGGCTATGGCTACACCTTC.

This chain links TRBV19 with TRBJ2-6, with TRBD1 matching over 7 bases. J gave up 0 bases and V 2 bases, and 7 bases lay outside the gene matches. The CDR3 runs 18 residues. Germline V gives CDR1 LNHDA, CDR2 SQIVND (reference sequence). CDR3 sequence reads: CASSIRNRGVSGANVLTF. The DNA for the CDR3 is TGTGCCAGTAGTATAAGGAACAGGGGAGTCTCTGGGGCCAACGTCCTGACTTTC.

J is TRBJ2-1 and V is TRBV28; a possible D gene is TRBD1 (5 bases). Germline V gene sequence: CDR1 MDHEN, CDR2 SYDVKM. V was shortened by 6 bases and J by 9 bases, with 9 bases between the two germline ends. The CDR3 is 11 amino acids. CDR3 in DNA: TGTGCCAGCAGAAGGGGTAGTGAGCAGTTCTTC. Its protein is CASRRGSEQFF.